Listed below are T cell receptor beta chains from one sample, sequenced in a study of circulating CD8 cells and anti-PD-1 response in melanoma. TCRdb called the reads again in MiXCR, with one record for every CDR3 protein. In the table there are 400 to 500 distinct CDR3 sequences, 6.5% to 8.5% of which are singletons. The material sequenced was CD8+ T cells from PBMCs, taken at baseline or after one month of anti-PD-1 therapy (not recorded which). The receptors here all came from a human donor with melanoma. Both conserved end residues are part of each CDR3. D genes are given only for firm matches. Some rows have no size entry. The others give once, few or many, or a class for an expanded clone.

clone size | D gene | J gene | V gene | CDR3 DNA | CDR3 protein
. | . | TRBJ1-6 | TRBV6-6 | TGTGCCAGCAGTTTAGGACGGGTTGATTCACCCCTCCACTTT | CASSLGRVDSPLHF
large | . | TRBJ1-1 | TRBV19 | TGTGCCAGCAAGACGGGGATCGCTGAAGCTTTCTTT | CASKTGIAEAFF
large | TRBD1 | TRBJ2-5 | TRBV19 | TGTGCCAGTAGCCATCGCCGGGGACAGGGGGAAGAGACCCAGTACTTC | CASSHRRGQGEETQYF
large | . | TRBJ2-1 | TRBV7-3 | TGTGCCAGCAGCTTAATGGTGGGGAACTCCTACAATGAGCAGTTCTTC | CASSLMVGNSYNEQFF
large | . | TRBJ2-3 | TRBV27 | TGTGCCAGCAGTTTTGAGTTAGAAAGCACAGATACGCAGTATTTT | CASSFELESTDTQYF
large | . | TRBJ2-1 | TRBV18 | TGTGCCAGCTCACCACTGGCGGCCACCTACAATGAGCAGTTCTTC | CASSPLAATYNEQFF
large | . | TRBJ1-4 | TRBV27 | TGTGCCAGCAGTTTGTTGAGGGGTAATGAAAAACTGTTTTTT | CASSLLRGNEKLFF
medium-sized | TRBD2 | TRBJ2-5 | TRBV12-3/TRBV12-4 | TGTGCCAGCAGCACCAGCGGGGTCCAAGAGACCCAGTACTTC | CASSTSGVQETQYF
medium-sized | . | TRBJ2-2 | TRBV29-1 | TGCAGCGTCCAACCCCCTGGTAGGGGACTGAACACCGGGGAGCTGTTTTTT | CSVQPPGRGLNTGELFF
large | . | TRBJ1-1 | TRBV20-1 | TGCAGTGCTAGATCCGGGACGTCTCCGGGGGAAGCTTTCTTT | CSARSGTSPGEAFF
large | . | TRBJ1-1 | TRBV19 | TGTGCCAGTAGTATGTCGTCAGGCAGCCTCACTGAAGCTTTCTTT | CASSMSSGSLTEAFF
large | . | TRBJ2-1 | TRBV19 | TGTGCCAGTAGTATTTACGCTTCAGTCGTCTACAATGAGCAGTTCTTC | CASSIYASVVYNEQFF
. | . | TRBJ1-2 | TRBV4-2 | TGTGCCAGCAGCCAAGGGCGGGGAATGGTAATCGGCGGCTACACCTTC | CASSQGRGMVIGGYTF
large | TRBD1 | TRBJ2-3 | TRBV6-1 | TGTGCCAGCAGCTCCAGGGGGCTGTTAAGAGATACGCAGTATTTT | CASSSRGLLRDTQYF
large | TRBD2 | TRBJ2-4 | TRBV7-8 | TGTGCCAGCAGCTTAGGGGAGGGACTCAACAAAAACATTCAGTACTTC | CASSLGEGLNKNIQYF
few | . | TRBJ1-2 | TRBV6-2/TRBV6-3 | TGTGCCAGCAGTTACTCGGAAGGGGACGGATCCGGCTACACCTTC | CASSYSEGDGSGYTF
large | . | TRBJ1-1 | TRBV19 | TGTGCCAGTAGTATCGACAGTCCCGAAGCTTTCTTT | CASSIDSPEAFF
large | . | TRBJ1-5 | TRBV6-5 | TGTGCCAGCAGCGCCCTGGGGACCAGGGGCAATCAGCCCCAGCATTTT | CASSALGTRGNQPQHF
large | . | TRBJ2-5 | TRBV7-2 | TGTGCCAGCAGCCCCTTAGCCGCGCGACAGACCCAGTACTTC | CASSPLAARQTQYF
medium-sized | TRBD2 | TRBJ2-1 | TRBV20-1 | TGCAGTGCTTCCCCTCTAGCGGGTGGGGAGCAGTTCTTC | CSASPLAGGEQFF
medium-sized | TRBD2 | TRBJ2-1 | TRBV9 | TGTGCCAGCAGCACCGGTAGCGGGGGGGCGGACAATGAGCAGTTCTTC | CASSTGSGGADNEQFF
large | . | TRBJ2-7 | TRBV7-2 | TGTGCCAGCAGCTCCACCGTACCTAGACTAGACAAAACCTACGAGCAGTACTTC | CASSSTVPRLDKTYEQYF
large | TRBD2 | TRBJ2-5 | TRBV4-3 | TGCGCCAGCAGCCAAGAGCTAGCGGGGGGTCAAGAGACCCAGTACTTC | CASSQELAGGQETQYF
large | . | TRBJ1-3 | TRBV18 | TGTGCCAGCTCACCACCAGGAGGAAACACCATATATTTT | CASSPPGGNTIYF
medium-sized | . | TRBJ1-5 | TRBV19 | TGTGCCAGTAGTTTGAATAGCAATCAGCCCCAGCATTTT | CASSLNSNQPQHF
medium-sized | TRBD2 | TRBJ2-1 | TRBV28 | TGTGCCAGCAGCACTAGCGTTGAGCAGTTCTTC | CASSTSVEQFF
medium-sized | TRBD2 | TRBJ2-1 | TRBV6-1 | TGTGCCAGCAGAAGCGGGGGCGACCATAGCTCCTACAATGAGCAGTTCTTC | CASRSGGDHSSYNEQFF
large | . | TRBJ1-2 | TRBV27 | TGTGCCAGCAAGAGAGGGGGGCGAGACTATGGCTACACCTTC | CASKRGGRDYGYTF
medium-sized | TRBD2 | TRBJ2-3 | TRBV24-1 | TGTGCCACCAGCGGACTAGCGGGGGGCTCCCGTACGGATACGCAGTATTTT | CATSGLAGGSRTDTQYF
medium-sized | . | TRBJ1-2 | TRBV11-1 | TGTGCCAGCAGCCCCGGGGGTAACTATGGCTACACCTTC | CASSPGGNYGYTF
large | . | TRBJ2-4 | TRBV6-6 | TGTGCCAGCAGTTATACCCATTCCCCCGGAATAGCCAAAAACATTCAGTACTTC | CASSYTHSPGIAKNIQYF